These 5 T cell receptor beta chains were all obtained from the same sample, sequenced in a study of blood T cell repertoires in COVID-19. Profiled with immunoSEQ multiplex PCR; TCRdb holds only in-frame clones, not every one. Here the sample spans around 99,000 clones, approximately 90% being singletons. What was sequenced was peripheral blood. The source is a human donor in a cohort sampled during active COVID-19.

The chain has TRBV27 and TRBJ2-1, with no clear D. V gave up 5 bases and J gave up 4 bases, with 3 bases separating them. Germline V gene data show CDR1 as MNHEY and CDR2 as SMNVEV (reference sequence). CDR3 length: 11 residues. CDR3 bases: TGTGCCAGCAGTCTTTACAATGAGCAGTTCTTC. It translates to CASSLYNEQFF.

The rearrangement uses TRBV3-1 (or the pseudogene TRBV3-2) and TRBJ2-7, with 7 bases lining up with TRBD2. The CDR3 length is 15 residues. V trimming: 4 bases; J trimming: 2 bases; junction bases outside the gene matches: 8. Germline assignment: CDR1 LGHDT and CDR2 YNNKEL (reference sequence). The CDR3 reads CASSPLASTAYEQYF. Here the CDR3 DNA reads TGTGCCAGCAGCCCACTAGCGAGCACCGCCTACGAGCAGTACTTC.

This chain connects TRBV11-3 to TRBJ2-1; D is possibly TRBD1 (6 bases). V lost 5 bases and J lost 0, with 11 bases in between. Per the germline V gene, CDR1 is SGHNT and CDR2 is YENEEA. The CDR3 is 15 residues long. The CDR3: CASSPGHSSYNEQFF. CDR3 DNA sequence: TGTGCCAGCAGCCCGGGACATAGCTCCTACAATGAGCAGTTCTTC.

The chain is built from TRBV7-9 and TRBJ2-1, with 9 bases fitting TRBD2. CDR3 size: 14 residues. With V trimmed by 5 bases and J by 10 bases, 9 bases remained unmatched. Per germline, CDR1 SEHNR and CDR2 FQNEAQ (reference sequence). The CDR3 nucleotides are TGTGCCAGCAGCCCCGGGACTAGCCTACGGGAGCAGTTCTTC. It is translated as CASSPGTSLREQFF.

This clone was detected only once. The chain joins TRBV2 to TRBJ1-2; 7 bases line up with TRBD1. Losses at the gene ends were 5 bases for V and 4 bases for J; bases not matched to a gene: 4. Germline CDR1 is SNHLY and CDR2 is FYNNEI. The CDR3 has 13 residues. The CDR3 is CASSQGGGYGYTF. The CDR3 DNA reads as TGTGCCAGCAGTCAGGGGGGAGGCTATGGCTACACCTTC.